What follows are 19 T cell receptor beta chains derived from one specimen sequenced in a study of T cells in women clearing cervical HPV infection. Here immunoSEQ multiplex PCR was the method, and the copy in TCRdb shows in-frame clones only, minus some. In all, the sample yields about 48,000 clones. Sequenced sample: blood buffy coat. The origin of the receptors is a woman between 18 and 69 years old with a cervical HPV16 infection that either progressed to CIN3+ or cleared (not recorded which).

Comments on this clone: The CDR3 is cut off 3 residues early in the read; its end comes from the germline J gene. The V and J genes are TRBV20-1 and TRBJ2-7; the D gene is possibly TRBD1 (5 bases). V was shortened by 3 bases and J by 4 bases, with 13 bases between the two germline ends. The CDR3 has 13 amino acids. Germline-derived CDR1 and CDR2 are DFQATT and SNEGSKA (reference sequence). This chain's CDR3 is CSASGLGEYEQYF. The CDR3 bases that were read are TGCAGTGCTAGCGGCCTAGGGGAATACGAG.

Concerning this clone: Read coverage stops 3 residues before the CDR3 terminus; the germline J gene supplies the remainder. This chain links TRBV6-2 or TRBV6-3 with TRBJ1-1; D is ambiguous. V gave up 4 bases and J gave up 4 bases, with 13 bases separating them. The CDR3 covers 14 residues. Germline CDR1 MNHEY, CDR2 SVGEGT. Partial CDR3 DNA: TGTGCCAGCAGTTCTTTTAAAGCCTTCACTGAA. Translated: CASSSFKAFTE. The whole CDR3 sequence is CASSSFKAFTEAFF.

On this clone itself: The read ends 3 residues early relative to the CDR3; the germline J gene fills the gap. The J gene is TRBJ1-1, the V gene TRBV20-1, with D possibly TRBD1 on 6 matching bases. The ends were cut back, 6 bases at V and 6 bases at J, with 14 bases in the middle. The CDR3 length is 12 residues. The germline V gene has CDR1 DFQATT and CDR2 SNEGSKA (reference sequence). The part of the CDR3 DNA that was read is TGCAGTGCCTCAGGGGTGTTCGCTGAA. Its translation is CSASGVFAE. The full CDR3 reads CSASGVFAEAFF.

The part of the CDR3 DNA that was read is TGTGCCAGCAGTCCCTTGAGGGGGAAA. Translating it yields CASSPLRGK. The full CDR3 is CASSPLRGKLFF. The chain recombines TRBV6-2 or TRBV6-3 with TRBJ1-4; tentatively, D is TRBD1 (6 bases). The read finishes 3 residues shy of the CDR3 end, and the germline J gene is used to complete it. The CDR3 totals 12 residues. CDR1 is MNHEY, CDR2 SVGEGT, per germline.

About this clone: The CDR3 end falls 3 residues outside the read, so it is completed with the germline J gene. The chain uses TRBV20-1 and TRBJ2-7, with 9 nucleotides matching TRBD2. Per germline, CDR1 DFQATT and CDR2 SNEGSKA (reference sequence). CDR3 length equals 14 residues. V lost 5 bases and J lost 2; bases outside the gene matches: 7. The CDR3 loop is CSAGLANTAYEQYF. The CDR3 bases that were read are TGCAGTGCTGGACTAGCGAACACCGCCTACGAG.

On this clone: The missing CDR3 end, 3 residues past where the read stops, is filled in from the germline J gene. The V call is TRBV5-8, the J call TRBJ2-7; a possible D gene is TRBD2 (6 bases). Germline V gene lookup returns CDR1 SGHTS and CDR2 YDEGEE. This CDR3 is 15 amino acids long. V lost 0 bases and J lost 1, with 11 bases in between. The covered CDR3 bases are TGTGCCAGCAGCTTGGATGCGGGAAAATCCTACGAG. Translation: CASSLDAGKSYE. The entire CDR3 is CASSLDAGKSYEQYF.

Note on this clone: Read coverage stops 3 residues before the CDR3 terminus; the germline J gene supplies the remainder. The chain has TRBV10-1 and TRBJ2-7; maybe TRBD1 (8 bases). The germline V gene has CDR1 WNHNN and CDR2 SYGVQD (reference sequence). The CDR3 sequence is 20 residues long. Deletions cut 0 bases from V and 4 bases from J, with 28 bases between. The CDR3 loop reads CASSESIEFSGQGGVYEQYF. CDR3 DNA (partial): TGCGCCAGCAGTGAGTCGATAGAGTTTTCCGGACAGGGAGGGGTTTACGAG.

As regards this clone: Sequencing ends 3 residues short of the CDR3 end; the germline J gene provides the rest. This sequence joins TRBV20-1 and TRBJ2-1; maybe TRBD1 (5 bases). The CDR3 loop spans 14 amino acids. Germline lookup yields CDR1 DFQATT and CDR2 SNEGSKA (reference sequence). V was cut by 3 bases and J by 0 bases, with 9 bases left in between. The CDR3 reads CSASQGSSYNEQFF. The DNA read from the CDR3 is TGCAGTGCTAGCCAGGGTAGCTCCTACAATGAG.

Concerning this clone itself: The read halts 3 residues ahead of the CDR3 end, with the missing end drawn from the germline J gene. This chain uses TRBV27 with TRBJ2-7; a weak D match, TRBD1 (6 bases). The CDR3 runs 14 residues. Trimming stripped 5 bases from V and 3 bases from J, with 14 bases between. The germline gives CDR1 MNHEY, CDR2 SMNVEV (reference sequence). The sequenced CDR3 bases are TGTGCCAGCAGTGGCGGACAGCGGTACTACGAG. Its translation: CASSGGQRYYE. The full CDR3 protein is CASSGGQRYYEQYF.

On this clone itself: The CDR3 end lies 3 residues beyond the end of the read and is filled in from the germline J gene. The chain joins TRBV6-2 or TRBV6-3 to TRBJ2-1; D is unclear. CDR1 is MNHEY, CDR2 SVGEGT, per germline. Trimming shortened V by 6 bases and J by 4 bases, and 13 bases separated the two germline ends. The CDR3 sequence is 14 residues long. The CDR3 sequence is CASRRSERYNEQFF. The CDR3 DNA, read in part, is TGTGCCAGCAGGCGCTCTGAAAGATACAATGAG.

Concerning this clone: The CDR3 extends 3 residues past the end of the read, so its final part is completed from the germline J gene. The chain recombines TRBV14 with TRBJ1-1; perhaps TRBD1 as D (5 bases). CDR3 length: 14 residues. The germline gives CDR1 SGHDN, CDR2 FVKESK. The sequenced part of the CDR3 DNA is TGTGCCAGCAGCCAACAGGGTCCCAGGACGGGA. It is translated as CASSQQGPRTG. The entire CDR3 sequence reads CASSQQGPRTGAFF.

This clone shows up as medium-sized by frequency. Sequencing ends 3 residues short of the CDR3 end; the germline J gene provides the rest. The rearrangement joins TRBV23-1 to TRBJ1-5, with 7 bases aligning to TRBD1. TRBV23-1 is marked as an open reading frame, function uncertain. This CDR3 has 13 residues. V lost 6 bases to trimming and J lost 3 bases; unmatched junction nucleotides: 2. The CDR3 here is CASRQGINQPQHF. The part of the CDR3 DNA that was read is TGCGCCAGCAGACAGGGGATCAATCAGCCC.

Of note for this clone: From the germline J gene comes the end of the CDR3, since the read stops 3 residues before it. V gene TRBV20-1 combines with J gene TRBJ2-7; 12 bases map to TRBD2. This CDR3 comprises 16 residues. The V gene's germline CDR1 is DFQATT and CDR2 SNEGSKA (reference sequence). The trim removed 5 bases at V and 2 bases at J, leaving 10 bases unmatched. The sequenced part of the CDR3 DNA is TGCAGTGCTCCACTAGCGGGAGGCTCCCTCGCCTACGAG. It encodes CSAPLAGGSLAYE. The full CDR3 is CSAPLAGGSLAYEQYF.

Points on this clone: Read data end 3 residues before the CDR3 end; the end is taken from the germline J gene. The sample carries other DNA sequences with the same CDR3. V gene TRBV11-3 combines with J gene TRBJ1-1; no clear D. This CDR3 has 13 residues. Germline CDR1 reads SGHNT; CDR2 reads YENEEA. The V and J ends lost 2 bases and 0 bases respectively, with 4 bases between them. The CDR3 loop reads CASSLSVNTEAFF. The CDR3 bases that were read are TGTGCCAGCAGCTTATCGGTGAACACTGAA.

As regards this clone: The sequence runs out 3 residues before the end of the CDR3; the remainder is reconstructed from the germline J gene. The J gene is TRBJ1-5, the V gene TRBV20-1, with D maybe TRBD1 (5 bases). V dropped 0 bases and J dropped 5 bases, with 14 bases sitting between them. Per germline, CDR1 DFQATT and CDR2 SNEGSKA (reference sequence). CDR3 size: 15 residues. The CDR3 sequence: CSARDGFGGDQPQHF. CDR3 DNA, as far as it was read: TGCAGTGCTAGAGATGGTTTTGGAGGGGATCAGCCC.

CDR3 region: CASSLRDRLDTQYF. The DNA read from the CDR3 is TGTGCCAGCAGCCTCCGGGACAGACTAGATACG. The V and J genes are TRBV7-9 and TRBJ2-3; 7 bases match TRBD1. The read falls 3 residues short of the CDR3 end, and the missing part is taken from the germline J gene. With 5 bases clipped from V and 5 bases from J, the junction kept 7 bases outside the gene matches. In germline, CDR1 is SEHNR, CDR2 FQNEAQ (reference sequence). There are 14 residues in the CDR3.

With regard to this clone: The observed sequence ends 3 residues before the CDR3 terminus, with the missing tail filled in from the germline J gene. This chain links TRBV7-2 with TRBJ2-2; perhaps TRBD1 as D (6 bases). The germline V gene has CDR1 SGHTA and CDR2 FQGNSA. The CDR3 contains 15 residues. Trimming pared 6 bases from V and 1 base from J, leaving 12 bases between. CDR3 sequence reads: CASRQRTVNTGELFF. CDR3 DNA (partial): TGTGCCAGCAGACAGAGGACAGTGAACACCGGGGAG.

Concerning this clone itself: The read terminates 3 residues before the CDR3 end, so the remaining end is supplied by the germline J gene. The chain has TRBV28 and TRBJ2-7; 9 positions agree with TRBD1. Germline lookup yields CDR1 MDHEN and CDR2 SYDVKM. V trimming: 6 bases; J trimming: 2 bases; junction bases outside the gene matches: 8. This CDR3 contains 15 residues. Incomplete CDR3 DNA: TGTGCCAGCAGACTTGTCGGGACAGGGACCTACGAG. As protein: CASRLVGTGTYE. The CDR3 as a whole reads CASRLVGTGTYEQYF.

Comments on this clone: Read coverage stops 3 residues before the CDR3 terminus; the germline J gene supplies the remainder. This chain joins TRBV5-1 and TRBJ2-7, with D tentatively TRBD2 (7 bases). V lost 7 bases and J lost 2, with 16 bases in between. The CDR3 has 14 amino acids. Germline V lookup: CDR1 SGHRS, CDR2 YFSETQ. Partial CDR3 DNA: TGCGCCAGCCCCAGGGGCGGGAGAACCTACGAG. Translated, it gives CASPRGGRTYE. The CDR3 as a whole reads CASPRGGRTYEQYF.